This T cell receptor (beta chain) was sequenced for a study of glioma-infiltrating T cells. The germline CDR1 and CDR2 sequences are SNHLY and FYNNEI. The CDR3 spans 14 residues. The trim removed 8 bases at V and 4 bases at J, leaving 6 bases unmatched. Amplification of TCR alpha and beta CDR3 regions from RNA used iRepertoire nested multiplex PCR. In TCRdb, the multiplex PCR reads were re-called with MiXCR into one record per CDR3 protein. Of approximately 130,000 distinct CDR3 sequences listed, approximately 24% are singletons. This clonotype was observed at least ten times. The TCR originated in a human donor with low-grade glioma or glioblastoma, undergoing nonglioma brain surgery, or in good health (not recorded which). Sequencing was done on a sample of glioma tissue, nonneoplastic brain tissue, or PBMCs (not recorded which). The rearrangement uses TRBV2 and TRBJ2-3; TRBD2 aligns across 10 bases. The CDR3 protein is CASLTSGAADTQYF. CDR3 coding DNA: TGTGCCAGCCTAACTAGCGGGGCCGCAGATACGCAGTATTTT.